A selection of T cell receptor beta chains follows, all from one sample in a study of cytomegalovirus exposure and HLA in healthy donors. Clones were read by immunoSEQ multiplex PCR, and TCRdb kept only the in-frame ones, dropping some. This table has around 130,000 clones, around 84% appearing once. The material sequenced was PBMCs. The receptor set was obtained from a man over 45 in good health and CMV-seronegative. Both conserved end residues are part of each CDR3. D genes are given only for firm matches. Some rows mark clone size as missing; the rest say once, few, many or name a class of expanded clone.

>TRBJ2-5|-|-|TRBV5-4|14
TGTGCCAGCAGTTCCGGACAGAATCAAGAGACCCAGTACTTC
CASSSGQNQETQYF
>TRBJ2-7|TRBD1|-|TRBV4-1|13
TGCGCCAGCAGCCAAGACAGGGGGTACGAGCAGTACTTC
CASSQDRGYEQYF
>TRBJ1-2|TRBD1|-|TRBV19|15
TGTGCCATTTCCTGGGGACAGGCGACTAACTATGGCTACACCTTC
CAISWGQATNYGYTF
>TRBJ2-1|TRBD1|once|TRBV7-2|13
TGTGCCAGCAGCTTAAGGGACAGGGATGAGCAGTTCTTC
CASSLRDRDEQFF
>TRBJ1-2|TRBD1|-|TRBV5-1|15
TGCGCCAGCAGCTTGGGGGACAGGGGAGGCTATGGCTACACCTTC
CASSLGDRGGYGYTF
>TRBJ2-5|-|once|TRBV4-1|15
TGCGCCAGCAGCCAAGGTAGCATGGGCCAAGAGACCCAGTACTTC
CASSQGSMGQETQYF
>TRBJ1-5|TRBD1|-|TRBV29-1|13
TGCAGCGAAAGGACAGGGGTAGAACAGCCCCAGCATTTT
CSERTGVEQPQHF
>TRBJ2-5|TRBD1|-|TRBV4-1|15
TGCGCCAGCAGCCAAACGGACAGGGACCAAGAGACCCAGTACTTC
CASSQTDRDQETQYF
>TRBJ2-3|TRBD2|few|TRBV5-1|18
TGCGCCAGCAGCTTCCCCTCAGGGTCTAGCGGGGTGGCAGATACGCAGTATTTT
CASSFPSGSSGVADTQYF
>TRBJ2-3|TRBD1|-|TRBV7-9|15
TGTGCCAGCAGCCACACAGGGGAACGCACAGATACGCAGTATTTT
CASSHTGERTDTQYF
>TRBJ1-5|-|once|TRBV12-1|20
TGTGCCAGCCCCTTCGACGGGGGCGGGACAGGGGGCGTCGGCAATCAGCCCCAGCATTTT
CASPFDGGGTGGVGNQPQHF
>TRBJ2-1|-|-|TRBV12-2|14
TGTGCAAGTCGCCGAAATACTAGCCTTTTTGAGCAGTTCTTC
CASRRNTSLFEQFF
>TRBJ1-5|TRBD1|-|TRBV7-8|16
TGTGCCAGCAGCTTAGAAAGGACAGGAGTAGGGTGGCCCCAGCATTTT
CASSLERTGVGWPQHF
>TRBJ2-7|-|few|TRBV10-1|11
TGCGCCAGCAGTGAGGGCCACGAGCAGTACTTC
CASSEGHEQYF
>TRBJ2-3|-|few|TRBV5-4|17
TGTGCCAGCAGCTTGGGGGGCCATATTGGGCGAACAGATACGCAGTATTTT
CASSLGGHIGRTDTQYF
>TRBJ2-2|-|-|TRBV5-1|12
TGCGCCAGCAGCTTCGGGGCCGGGGAGCTGTTTTTT
CASSFGAGELFF
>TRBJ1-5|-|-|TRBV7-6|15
TGTGCCAGCAGCTTAGTCGCAGGGCCCAATCAGCCCCAGCATTTT
CASSLVAGPNQPQHF
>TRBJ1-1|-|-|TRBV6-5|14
TGTGCCAGCAGAGGCAGGGGCATGAACACTGAAGCTTTCTTT
CASRGRGMNTEAFF
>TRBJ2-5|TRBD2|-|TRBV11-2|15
TGTGCCAGCAGCTTGACGGCTGGACTAGCGGGGGATCAGTACTTC
CASSLTAGLAGDQYF
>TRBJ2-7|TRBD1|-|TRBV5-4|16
TGTGCCAGCAGCTTGGGAGGGACAGGGGGCTTGAACGAGCAGTACTTC
CASSLGGTGGLNEQYF
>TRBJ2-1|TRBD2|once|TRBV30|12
TGTGCCTGGAGTCCGCCACCGGGACTACAGTTCTTC
CAWSPPPGLQFF
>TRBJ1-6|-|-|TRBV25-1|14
TGTGCCAGCAGTGAGCTACAGATGAATTCACCCCTCCACTTT
CASSELQMNSPLHF
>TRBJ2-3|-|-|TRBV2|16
TGTGCCAGCCTCGACTTGGGGCGGGGAGAAATAGATACGCAGTATTTT
CASLDLGRGEIDTQYF
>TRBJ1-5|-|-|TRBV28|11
TGTGCCAGCAGGTCAGGGGTCCCCCAGCATTTT
CASRSGVPQHF
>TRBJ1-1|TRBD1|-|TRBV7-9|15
TGTGCCAGCAGCTTTTCTACAGGGGGATCGAATGAAGCTTTCTTT
CASSFSTGGSNEAFF
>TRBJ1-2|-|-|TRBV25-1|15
TGTGCCAGCAGTGATAGGACTCCCATAGGCAATGGCTACACCTTC
CASSDRTPIGNGYTF
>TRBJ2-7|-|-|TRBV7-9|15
TGTGCCAGCAGCTTAGTAACCGGGGGTCCCTACGAGCAGTACTTC
CASSLVTGGPYEQYF
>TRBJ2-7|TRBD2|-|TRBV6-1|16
TGTGCCAGCAGTGAAAGCCGGACGGGACTAATCTACGAGCAGTACTTC
CASSESRTGLIYEQYF
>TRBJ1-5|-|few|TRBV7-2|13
TGTGCCAGCAGCCCAGGGAGCAATCAGCCCCAGCATTTT
CASSPGSNQPQHF
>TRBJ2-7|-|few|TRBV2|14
TGTGCCAGCAGTGGATCGGGTGGAACCTACGAGCAGTACTTC
CASSGSGGTYEQYF
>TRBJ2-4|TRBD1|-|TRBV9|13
TGTGCCAGCAGCCGTGACCAGACAGGGCCCCAGTACTTC
CASSRDQTGPQYF
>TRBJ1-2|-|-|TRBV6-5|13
TGTGCCAGCCGTCGACAGCTAAACTATGGCTACACCTTC
CASRRQLNYGYTF
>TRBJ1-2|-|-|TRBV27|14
TGTGCCAGCAGTCCCAAGCCCTATAACTATGGCTACACCTTC
CASSPKPYNYGYTF
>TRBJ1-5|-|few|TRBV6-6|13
TGTGCCAGCAGCACAGTAAGCAATCAGCCCCAGCATTTT
CASSTVSNQPQHF
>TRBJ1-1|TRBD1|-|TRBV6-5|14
TGTGCCAGCAGGCCCGGGACAGTCAATGCTGAAGCTTTCTTT
CASRPGTVNAEAFF
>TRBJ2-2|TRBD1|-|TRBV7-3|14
TGTGCCAGCAGCAGGACAGGGGACACCGGGGAGCTGTTTTTT
CASSRTGDTGELFF
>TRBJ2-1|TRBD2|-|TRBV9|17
TGTGCCAGCAGCGTAGATCCGGGAGAGCGGGGGGGCCTTGAGCAGTTCTTC
CASSVDPGERGGLEQFF
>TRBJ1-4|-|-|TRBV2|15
TGTGCCAGCAGTGGAGAGCCGGGAAGTATTGAAAAACTGTTTTTT
CASSGEPGSIEKLFF
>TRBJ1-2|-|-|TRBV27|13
TGTGCCAGGGGAACTCAGGGGCCGGGTGGCTACACCTTC
CARGTQGPGGYTF
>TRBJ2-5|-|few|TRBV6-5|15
TGTGCCAGCAGTTACACCAGCGGGTCTGTTGAGACCCAGTACTTC
CASSYTSGSVETQYF
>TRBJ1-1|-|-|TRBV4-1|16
TGCGCCAGCAGCCAAGGAAGTCGGTCCCCGGGCACTGAAGCTTTCTTT
CASSQGSRSPGTEAFF
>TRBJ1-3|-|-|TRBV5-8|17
TGTGCCAGCAGCTTGGGCGGGGGGGCCCTTCCTGGAAACACCATATATTTT
CASSLGGGALPGNTIYF
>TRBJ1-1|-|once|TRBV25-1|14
TGTGCCAGCAGCCTGGGAGGGGTCGGCACGGAAGCTTTCTTT
CASSLGGVGTEAFF
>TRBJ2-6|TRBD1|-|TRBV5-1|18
TGCGCCAGCAGCTTGTACACAGGGGGCGCGAGTGGGGCCAACGTCCTGACTTTC
CASSLYTGGASGANVLTF
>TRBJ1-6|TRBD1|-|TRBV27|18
TGTGCCAGCAGTTTATCGGCCCAGGGCAGGGGGCTTAATTCACCCCTCCACTTT
CASSLSAQGRGLNSPLHF
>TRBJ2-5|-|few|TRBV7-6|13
TGTGCCAGCAGCCATGCAGCGTATGAGACCCAGTACTTC
CASSHAAYETQYF
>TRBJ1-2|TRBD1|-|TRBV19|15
TGTGCCAGTAGTATCGGACAGGGTGGGACTAGCGGCTACACCTTC
CASSIGQGGTSGYTF
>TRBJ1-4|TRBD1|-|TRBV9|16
TGTGCCAGCAGCGTAGGAGTTAGTCAGGGGGAGGAAAAACTGTTTTTT
CASSVGVSQGEEKLFF
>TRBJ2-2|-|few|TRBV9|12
TGTGCCAGCACCCAGGGGAGCGGGGAGCTGTTTTTT
CASTQGSGELFF
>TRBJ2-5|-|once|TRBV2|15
TGTGCCAGCAGCCCGATGGGGGGGGGCGGGGAGACCCAGTACTTC
CASSPMGGGGETQYF
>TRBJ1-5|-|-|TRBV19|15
TGTGCCAGTAGTCTACAGGGTGGGAGCAATCAGCCCCAGCATTTT
CASSLQGGSNQPQHF
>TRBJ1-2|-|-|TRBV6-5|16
TGTGCCAGCAGTTACGCCCCAGGGTTAGGATTCGATGGCTACACCTTC
CASSYAPGLGFDGYTF
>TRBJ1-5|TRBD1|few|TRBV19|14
TGTGCCAGTAGGGGACAGGGGGCTTTCCAGCCCCAGCATTTT
CASRGQGAFQPQHF
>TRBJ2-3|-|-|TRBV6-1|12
TGTGCCAGCAGCGTCCTAGGAGATACGCAGTATTTT
CASSVLGDTQYF
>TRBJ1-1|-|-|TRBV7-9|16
TGTGCCAGCAGCTCGGTTGCCAGTACTATGAACACTGAAGCTTTCTTT
CASSSVASTMNTEAFF